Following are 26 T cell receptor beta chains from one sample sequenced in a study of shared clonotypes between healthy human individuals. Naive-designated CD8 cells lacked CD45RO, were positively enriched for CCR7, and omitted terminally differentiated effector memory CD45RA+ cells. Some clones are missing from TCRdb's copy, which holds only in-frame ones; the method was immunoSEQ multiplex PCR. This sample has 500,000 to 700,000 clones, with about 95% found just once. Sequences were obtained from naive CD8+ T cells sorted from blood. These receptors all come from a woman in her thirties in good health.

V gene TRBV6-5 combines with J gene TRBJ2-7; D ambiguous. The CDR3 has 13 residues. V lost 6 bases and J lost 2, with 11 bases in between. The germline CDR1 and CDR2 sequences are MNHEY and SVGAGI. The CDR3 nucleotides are TGTGCCAGCAGCCGAAGACGGGCCTACGAGCAGTACTTC. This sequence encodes CASSRRRAYEQYF.

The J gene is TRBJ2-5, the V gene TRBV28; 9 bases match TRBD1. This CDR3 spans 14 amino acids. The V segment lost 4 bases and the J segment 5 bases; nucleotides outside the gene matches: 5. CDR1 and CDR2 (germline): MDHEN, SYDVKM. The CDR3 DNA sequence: TGTGCCAGCAGTTCCGACAGGGGGGTCGAGACCCAGTACTTC. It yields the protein CASSSDRGVETQYF.

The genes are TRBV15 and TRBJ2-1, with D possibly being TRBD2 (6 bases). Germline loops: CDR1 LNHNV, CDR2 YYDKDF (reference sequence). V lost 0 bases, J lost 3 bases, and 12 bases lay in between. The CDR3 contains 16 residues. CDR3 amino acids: CATSRDGISGYNEQFF. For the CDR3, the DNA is TGTGCCACCAGCAGAGATGGCATTAGCGGCTACAATGAGCAGTTCTTC.

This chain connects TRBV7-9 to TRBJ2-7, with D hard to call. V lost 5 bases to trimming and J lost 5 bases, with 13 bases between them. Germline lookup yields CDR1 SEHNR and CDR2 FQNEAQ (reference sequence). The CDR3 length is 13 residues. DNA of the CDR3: TGTGCCAGCAGCCGTACTCGGGTTCACGAGCAGTACTTC. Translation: CASSRTRVHEQYF. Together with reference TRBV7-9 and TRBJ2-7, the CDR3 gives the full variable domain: DTGVSQNPRHKITKRGQNVTFRCDPISEHNRLYWYRQTLGQGPEFLTYFQNEAQLEKSRLLSDRFSAERPKGSFSTLEIQRTEQGDSAMYLCASSRTRVHEQYFGPGTRLTVT.

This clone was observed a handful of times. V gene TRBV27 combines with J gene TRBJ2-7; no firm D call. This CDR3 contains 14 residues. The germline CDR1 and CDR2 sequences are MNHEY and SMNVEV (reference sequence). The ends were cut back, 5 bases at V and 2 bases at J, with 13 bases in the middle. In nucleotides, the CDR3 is TGTGCCAGCAGTCATCCTGCCAGAACCTACGAGCAGTACTTC. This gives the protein CASSHPARTYEQYF.

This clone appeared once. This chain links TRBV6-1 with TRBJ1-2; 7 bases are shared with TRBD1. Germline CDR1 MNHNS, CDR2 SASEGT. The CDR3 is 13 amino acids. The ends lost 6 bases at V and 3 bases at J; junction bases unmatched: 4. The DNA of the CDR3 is TGTGCCAGCAGACCGACAGGGTACTATGGCTACACCTTC. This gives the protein CASRPTGYYGYTF.

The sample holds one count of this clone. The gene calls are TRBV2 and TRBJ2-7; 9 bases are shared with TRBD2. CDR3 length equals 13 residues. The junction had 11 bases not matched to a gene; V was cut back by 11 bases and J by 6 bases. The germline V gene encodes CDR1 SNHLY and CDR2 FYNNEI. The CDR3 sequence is CAAGVAGVPEQYF. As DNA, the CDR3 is TGTGCCGCGGGGGTAGCGGGAGTGCCCGAGCAGTACTTC. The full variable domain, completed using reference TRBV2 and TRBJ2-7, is EPEVTQTPSHQVTQMGQEVILRCVPISNHLYFYWYRQILGQKVEFLVSFYNNEISEKSEIFDDQFSVERPDGSNFTLKIRSTKLEDSAMYFCAAGVAGVPEQYFGPGTRLTVT.

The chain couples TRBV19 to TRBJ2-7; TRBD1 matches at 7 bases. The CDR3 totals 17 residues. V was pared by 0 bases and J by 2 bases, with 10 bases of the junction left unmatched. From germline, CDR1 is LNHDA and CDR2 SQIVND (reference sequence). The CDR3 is CASSIDPPGTATYEQYF. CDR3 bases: TGTGCCAGTAGTATAGACCCCCCCGGGACAGCTACCTACGAGCAGTACTTC.

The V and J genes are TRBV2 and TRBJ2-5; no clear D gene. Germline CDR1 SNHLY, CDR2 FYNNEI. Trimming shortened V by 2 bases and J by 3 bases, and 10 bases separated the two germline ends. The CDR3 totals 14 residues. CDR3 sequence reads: CASSEIFGEETQYF. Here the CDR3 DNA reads TGTGCCAGCAGTGAAATTTTTGGGGAAGAGACCCAGTACTTC. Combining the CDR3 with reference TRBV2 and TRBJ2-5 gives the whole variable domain EPEVTQTPSHQVTQMGQEVILRCVPISNHLYFYWYRQILGQKVEFLVSFYNNEISEKSEIFDDQFSVERPDGSNFTLKIRSTKLEDSAMYFCASSEIFGEETQYFGPGTRLLVL.

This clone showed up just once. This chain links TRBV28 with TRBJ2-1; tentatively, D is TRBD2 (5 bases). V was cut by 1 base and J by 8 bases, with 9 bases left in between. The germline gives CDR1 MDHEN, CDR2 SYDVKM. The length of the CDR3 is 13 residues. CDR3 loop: CASSLSRVHEQFF. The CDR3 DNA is TGTGCCAGCAGTTTATCGCGGGTCCATGAGCAGTTCTTC.

For the CDR3, the DNA is TGTGCCAGCAGCGAGGGCAATCAGCCCCAGCATTTT. This translates into CASSEGNQPQHF. The rearrangement joins TRBV28 to TRBJ1-5, with D unclear. CDR1 is MDHEN, CDR2 SYDVKM, per germline. V was cut by 6 bases and J by 2 bases, with 5 bases left in between. CDR3 size: 12 residues.

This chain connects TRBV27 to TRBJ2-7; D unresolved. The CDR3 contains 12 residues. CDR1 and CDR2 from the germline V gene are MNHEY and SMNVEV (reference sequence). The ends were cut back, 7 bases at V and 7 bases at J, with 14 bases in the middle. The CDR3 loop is CASTNYTREQYF. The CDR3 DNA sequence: TGTGCCAGCACCAATTACACTCGTGAGCAGTACTTC.

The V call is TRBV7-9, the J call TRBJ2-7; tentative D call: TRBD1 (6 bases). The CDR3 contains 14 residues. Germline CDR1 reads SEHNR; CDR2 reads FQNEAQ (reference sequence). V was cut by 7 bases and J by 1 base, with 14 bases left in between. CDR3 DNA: TGTGCCAGCATCCCCGGCAGGGGATCCTACGAGCAGTACTTC. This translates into CASIPGRGSYEQYF.

CDR3 nucleotides: TGTGCCAGTAGTATAGGAGCAGGGGGCGAGCAGTACTTC. It is translated as CASSIGAGGEQYF. The genes are TRBV19 and TRBJ2-7; TRBD1 matches at 7 bases. CDR1 LNHDA and CDR2 SQIVND come from the germline V gene (reference sequence). The length of the CDR3 is 13 residues. V shed 1 base, J shed 6 bases, and the junction held 3 bases outside the gene matches.

CDR3 nucleotide sequence: TGTGCCAGCAGCTTGTATGCGGGAGAGGAGTTCTTC. This sequence encodes CASSLYAGEEFF. The rearrangement joins TRBV5-4 to TRBJ2-1, with 7 bases lining up with TRBD2. The CDR3 has 12 residues. V was clipped by 1 base and J by 14 bases; unmatched bases: 6. The germline V gene has CDR1 SGHNT and CDR2 YYREEE (reference sequence).

The CDR3 protein is CASSGPSDSGQPQHF. DNA for the CDR3: TGTGCCAGCAGCGGGCCCTCGGACAGCGGGCAGCCCCAGCATTTT. V and J are TRBV7-9 and TRBJ1-5, with D possibly matching TRBD1 (6 bases). CDR1 is SEHNR, CDR2 FQNEAQ, per germline (reference sequence). This CDR3 is built from 15 residues. Trimming removed 5 bases from V and 7 bases from J, with 18 bases in between.

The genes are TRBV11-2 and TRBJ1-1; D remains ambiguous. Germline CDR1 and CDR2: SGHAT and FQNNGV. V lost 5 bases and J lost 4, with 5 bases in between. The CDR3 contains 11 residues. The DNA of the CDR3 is TGTGCCAGCAGCCAACCCACTGAAGCTTTCTTT. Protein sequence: CASSQPTEAFF.

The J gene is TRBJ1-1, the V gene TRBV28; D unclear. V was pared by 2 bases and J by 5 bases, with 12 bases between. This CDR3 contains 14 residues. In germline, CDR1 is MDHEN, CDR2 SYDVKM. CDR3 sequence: CASSLMKTSTEAFF. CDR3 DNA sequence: TGTGCCAGCAGTTTAATGAAGACAAGTACTGAAGCTTTCTTT. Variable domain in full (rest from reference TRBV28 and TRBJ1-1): DVKVTQSSRYLVKRTGEKVFLECVQDMDHENMFWYRQDPGLGLRLIYFSYDVKMKEKGDIPEGYSVSREKKERFSLILESASTNQTSMYLCASSLMKTSTEAFFGQGTRLTVV.

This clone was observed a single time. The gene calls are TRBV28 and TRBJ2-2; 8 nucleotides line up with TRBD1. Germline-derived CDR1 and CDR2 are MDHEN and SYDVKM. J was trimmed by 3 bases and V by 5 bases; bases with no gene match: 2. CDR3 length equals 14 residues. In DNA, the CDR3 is TGTGCCAGCAGTCAGGGACAGGACACCGGGGAGCTGTTTTTT. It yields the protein CASSQGQDTGELFF.

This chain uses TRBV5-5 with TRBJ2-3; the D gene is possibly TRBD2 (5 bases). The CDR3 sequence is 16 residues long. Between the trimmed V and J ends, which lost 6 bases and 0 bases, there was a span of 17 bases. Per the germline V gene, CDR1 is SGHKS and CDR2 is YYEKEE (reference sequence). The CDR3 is CASTFGAEPSTDTQYF. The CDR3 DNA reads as TGTGCCAGCACCTTTGGAGCGGAACCTAGCACAGATACGCAGTATTTT.

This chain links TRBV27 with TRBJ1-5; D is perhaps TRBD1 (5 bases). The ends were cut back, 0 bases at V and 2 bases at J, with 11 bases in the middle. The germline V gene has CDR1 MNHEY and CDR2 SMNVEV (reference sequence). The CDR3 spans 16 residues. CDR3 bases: TGTGCCAGCAGTTTATCACCCCTGACAGGCAATCAGCCCCAGCATTTT. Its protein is CASSLSPLTGNQPQHF.

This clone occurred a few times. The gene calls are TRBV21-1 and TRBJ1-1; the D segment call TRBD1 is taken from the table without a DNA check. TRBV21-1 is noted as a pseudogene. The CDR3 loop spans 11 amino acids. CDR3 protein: CASRQPAEAFF. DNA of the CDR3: TGTGCCAGCCGACAGCCCGCTGAAGCTTTCTTT.

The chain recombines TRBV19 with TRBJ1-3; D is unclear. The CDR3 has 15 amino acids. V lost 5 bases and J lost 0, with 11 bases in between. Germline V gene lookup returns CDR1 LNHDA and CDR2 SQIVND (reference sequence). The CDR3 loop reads CASSLDSSSGNTIYF. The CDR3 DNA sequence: TGTGCCAGTAGTCTGGACTCCAGCTCTGGAAACACCATATATTTT.

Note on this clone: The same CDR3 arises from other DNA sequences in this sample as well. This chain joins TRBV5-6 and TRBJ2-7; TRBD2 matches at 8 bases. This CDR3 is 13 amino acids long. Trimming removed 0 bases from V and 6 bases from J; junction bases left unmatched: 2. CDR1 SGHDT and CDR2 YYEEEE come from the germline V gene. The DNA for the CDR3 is TGTGCCAGCAGCTTGGCCCTAGCGGGCGAGCAGTACTTC. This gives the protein CASSLALAGEQYF.

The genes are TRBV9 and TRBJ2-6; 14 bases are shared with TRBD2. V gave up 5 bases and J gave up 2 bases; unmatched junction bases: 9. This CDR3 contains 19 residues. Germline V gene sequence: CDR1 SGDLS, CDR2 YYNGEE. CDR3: CASRDGLAGGPPGANVLTF. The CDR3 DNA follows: TGTGCCAGCAGAGACGGACTAGCGGGAGGACCCCCTGGGGCCAACGTCCTGACTTTC.

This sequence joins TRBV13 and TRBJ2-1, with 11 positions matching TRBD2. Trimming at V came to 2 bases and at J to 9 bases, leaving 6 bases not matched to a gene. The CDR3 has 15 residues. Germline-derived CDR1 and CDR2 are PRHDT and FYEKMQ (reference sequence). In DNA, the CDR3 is TGTGCCAGCAGCTTATCTAGCGGGAGGTTCGTTGAGCAGTTCTTC. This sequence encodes CASSLSSGRFVEQFF.